This TCR beta chain was recorded in a study of vaccination and CD4 T cells after COVID-19. Overall study context: Stimulation of cells relied on overlapping spike peptides derived from SARS-CoV-2, HCoV-NL63, HCoV-OC43 and HCoV-229E. Study-wide results and limits: In convalescent patients, 304 of 307 vaccine-specific clones were spike mono-reactive.

Regarding this clonotype: Its specificity is not known.

The sample's treatment: 10-day PBMC culture with coronavirus spike peptide pools or control peptides (ViraFEST assay). CD4+ T cells of the unexposed donor were collected before the COVID-19 pandemic (2011-2018). Researchers reported culturing around 2 million PBMCs per well with about 10 IU/ml IL-2 and 8 to 10 ug/ml peptide pools. The authors swapped half the medium for fresh IL-2 medium on days 3 and 7. The germline V gene has CDR1 MGHDK and CDR2 SYGVNS. There are 15 residues in the CDR3. Trimming cost V 6 bases and J 3 bases; bases outside gene matches: 10. CD4+ T cells that had been cultured provided DNA sequenced with the Oncomine TCR Beta short-read assay. TCRdb reprocessed the PCR reads via MiXCR and lists one record per CDR3 protein. This sample has 9,000 to 10,000 distinct CDR3 sequences, with around two fifths found just once.

The source of this sequence is a human donor in good health. The V gene is TRBV25-1, the J gene TRBJ2-5, with 7 bases matching TRBD2. The specimen sequenced was CD4+ T cells from blood, cultured in vitro. CDR3 DNA sequence: TGTGCCAGCAGCGAGGGAGGTCGGGGGGAAGAGACCCAGTACTTC. It codes for CASSEGGRGEETQYF. The full variable domain, in which reference TRBV25-1 and TRBJ2-5 provide the parts outside the CDR3, is EADIYQTPRYLVIGTGKKITLECSQTMGHDKMYWYQQDPGMELHLIHYSYGVNSTEKGDLSSESTVSRIRTEHFPLTLESARPSHTSQYLCASSEGGRGEETQYFGPGTRLLVL.